Shown below are 32 T cell receptor beta chains from a single sample sequenced in a study of blood T cell repertoires in COVID-19. Only in-frame clones appear in the TCRdb table, and some are missing; sequencing was by immunoSEQ multiplex PCR. The sample has roughly 400,000 clones, 80% to 90% seen once; the top ten hold 10%. Sequenced material: PBMCs or T cells enriched from blood (not recorded which). These receptors were collected from a woman aged 45-65 years who had recovered from COVID-19.

The genes are TRBV5-1 and TRBJ2-3, with unresolved D. V gave up 0 bases and J gave up 5 bases, with 10 bases separating them. Per the germline V gene, CDR1 is SGHRS and CDR2 is YFSETQ. CDR3 length: 14 amino acids. In nucleotides, the CDR3 is TGCGCCAGCAGCTTGGTTAACGCAGGAGATACGCAGTATTTT. Translation: CASSLVNAGDTQYF. Based on the CDR3 plus reference TRBV5-1 and TRBJ2-3, the full variable domain is KAGVTQTPRYLIKTRGQQVTLSCSPISGHRSVSWYQQTPGQGLQFLFEYFSETQRNKGNFPGRFSGRQFSNSRSEMNVSTLELGDSALYLCASSLVNAGDTQYFGPGTRLTVL.

V gene TRBV18 combines with J gene TRBJ2-3; TRBD2 matches 7 bases. CDR1 and CDR2 (germline): KGHSH, LQKENI. The CDR3 sequence is 14 residues long. Trimming cost V 3 bases and J 4 bases; bases outside gene matches: 4. The CDR3 here is CASSPGGGADTQYF. CDR3 nucleotide sequence: TGTGCCAGCTCACCTGGTGGGGGGGCAGATACGCAGTATTTT.

This chain's CDR3 is CASSFRVGVNEKLFF. As DNA, the CDR3 is TGTGCCAGCAGCTTTAGGGTCGGGGTTAATGAAAAACTGTTTTTT. This chain links TRBV5-6 with TRBJ1-4; D remains ambiguous. Germline CDR1 reads SGHDT; CDR2 reads YYEEEE. V was clipped by 2 bases and J by 4 bases, with 12 bases between them. The CDR3 length is 15 residues.

This rearrangement joins TRBV24-1 to TRBJ1-1; D remains ambiguous. The germline V and J ends were trimmed by 8 bases and 7 bases, with 13 bases remaining between them. CDR3 length: 12 amino acids. The germline V gene encodes CDR1 KGHDR and CDR2 SFDVKD. CDR3 nucleotide sequence: TGTGCCACCACCCAGGATGGTCGTGAAGCTTTCTTT. It specifies CATTQDGREAFF.

The chain has TRBV2 and TRBJ1-4; TRBD1 matches at 10 bases. Trimming at V came to 4 bases and at J to 10 bases, leaving 9 bases not matched to a gene. The CDR3 has 15 amino acids. Germline CDR1 is SNHLY and CDR2 is FYNNEI. The CDR3 reads CASSGGDRGFRKLFF. The DNA of the CDR3 is TGTGCCAGCAGTGGAGGGGACAGGGGATTTCGAAAACTGTTTTTT.

V usage is TRBV7-2 and J usage is TRBJ2-3; D is unresolved. The CDR3 is 17 residues long. Trimming stripped 5 bases from V and 2 bases from J, with 20 bases between. Germline V CDR1 and CDR2: SGHTA, FQGNSA. CDR3: CASSHPVNELPTDTQYF. The DNA for the CDR3 is TGTGCCAGCAGCCACCCGGTTAACGAATTACCCACAGATACGCAGTATTTT.

The chain combines TRBV28 with TRBJ2-5; D remains ambiguous. Germline CDR1 MDHEN, CDR2 SYDVKM. Trimming stripped 3 bases from V and 0 bases from J, with 11 bases between. This CDR3 is 15 amino acids long. The chain's CDR3 is CASSLVREDQETQYF. CDR3 coding DNA: TGTGCCAGCAGTTTGGTTCGAGAAGACCAAGAGACCCAGTACTTC.

This clone was seen a single time. The rearrangement joins TRBV4-3 to TRBJ1-2; weak D call: TRBD1 (5 bases). The germline CDR1 and CDR2 sequences are LGHNA and YSLEER. V was cut by 4 bases and J by 7 bases, with 13 bases left in between. The CDR3 sequence is 13 residues long. In nucleotides, the CDR3 is TGCGCCAGCAGCCCATCCGCCAGGGCTGGCTACACCTTC. Its translation is CASSPSARAGYTF.

This clone was observed once. The chain carries TRBV9 and TRBJ1-1, with D unclear. Deletions cut 0 bases from V and 3 bases from J, with 9 bases between. Germline V lookup: CDR1 SGDLS, CDR2 YYNGEE. The CDR3 covers 14 residues. CDR3 bases: TGTGCCAGCAGCGTAGCCCTGGGAGACACTGAAGCTTTCTTT. It yields the protein CASSVALGDTEAFF.

This sequence joins TRBV3-1 (or the pseudogene TRBV3-2) and TRBJ1-2; D is ambiguous. V dropped 0 bases and J dropped 7 bases, with 18 bases sitting between them. The CDR3 is made up of 16 amino acids. Germline V gene sequence: CDR1 LGHDT, CDR2 YNNKEL (reference sequence). The CDR3 sequence is CASSQEGRRGVRGYTF. The CDR3 DNA sequence: TGTGCCAGCAGCCAAGAAGGCCGGCGCGGGGTACGTGGCTACACCTTC.

The rearrangement links TRBV30 to TRBJ2-3; D call uncertain. The length of the CDR3 is 14 residues. Per the germline V gene, CDR1 is GTSNPN and CDR2 is SVGIG (reference sequence). The ends were cut back, 0 bases at V and 8 bases at J, with 15 bases in the middle. CDR3 region: CAWSVGRSSSTQYF. DNA of the CDR3: TGTGCCTGGAGTGTAGGCAGGTCGAGTAGTACGCAGTATTTT.

The chain recombines TRBV11-2 with TRBJ2-5; D gene uncertain. V gave up 4 bases and J gave up 7 bases, with 16 bases separating them. The CDR3 contains 14 residues. The germline V gene encodes CDR1 SGHAT and CDR2 FQNNGV. CDR3 nucleotides: TGTGCCAGCAGCTCCGATCCTCCTCCGGGGACCCAGTACTTC. Encoded protein: CASSSDPPPGTQYF.

This clone has a single count. The chain has TRBV3-1 (or the pseudogene TRBV3-2) and TRBJ1-2, with TRBD1 as a possible D gene (6 bases). The CDR3 covers 17 residues. The germline V gene encodes CDR1 LGHDT and CDR2 YNNKEL (reference sequence). V lost 0 bases to trimming and J lost 6 bases, with 20 bases between them. Written as DNA, the CDR3 is TGTGCCAGCAGCCAAGACCGAGACAGGCTCATAAGAGATGGCTACACCTTC. This sequence encodes CASSQDRDRLIRDGYTF.

The V and J genes are TRBV14 and TRBJ1-1; D ambiguous. From germline, CDR1 is SGHDN and CDR2 FVKESK. The CDR3 contains 14 residues. V was clipped by 1 base and J by 1 base, with 7 bases between them. CDR3 amino acids: CASSQVAGNTEAFF. In DNA form, the CDR3 reads TGTGCCAGCAGCCAAGTGGCGGGGAACACTGAAGCTTTCTTT. Combining the CDR3 with reference TRBV14 and TRBJ1-1 gives the whole variable domain EAGVTQFPSHSVIEKGQTVTLRCDPISGHDNLYWYRRVMGKEIKFLLHFVKESKQDESGMPNNRFLAERTGGTYSTLKVQPAELEDSGVYFCASSQVAGNTEAFFGQGTRLTVV.

The rearrangement joins TRBV27 to TRBJ2-7; 7 bases align to TRBD2. The V gene end was trimmed by 1 base and the J gene end by 7 bases; junction bases not matched to a gene: 7. This CDR3 has 14 amino acids. CDR1 is MNHEY and CDR2 is SMNVEV in the germline V gene (reference sequence). The CDR3 DNA follows: TGTGCCAGCAGTTTATATCCGGGGGGAGAAGAGCAGTACTTC. Its translation is CASSLYPGGEEQYF.

This chain joins TRBV3-1 (or the pseudogene TRBV3-2) and TRBJ2-2; D is undetermined. CDR1 is LGHDT, CDR2 YNNKEL, per germline (reference sequence). The CDR3 covers 15 residues. V was trimmed by 0 bases and J by 1 base, leaving 6 bases between them. This chain's CDR3 is CASSQDPVNTGELFF. In DNA, the CDR3 is TGTGCCAGCAGCCAAGATCCTGTGAACACCGGGGAGCTGTTTTTT.

The DNA for the CDR3 is TGTGCCAGCAGCCCCTACACGGAGACGGGGACTGAAGCTTTCTTT. Its protein is CASSPYTETGTEAFF. This rearrangement joins TRBV7-2 to TRBJ1-1; D remains ambiguous. The length of the CDR3 is 15 residues. CDR1 and CDR2 from the germline V gene are SGHTA and FQGNSA. Trimming removed 5 bases from V and 5 bases from J, with 18 bases in between.

The chain is built from TRBV7-9 and TRBJ1-1; TRBD1 matches 7 bases. With V trimmed by 4 bases and J by 5 bases, 10 bases remained unmatched. The CDR3 has 15 amino acids. The germline CDR1 and CDR2 sequences are SEHNR and FQNEAQ (reference sequence). The CDR3 region is CASSYGQGGRTEAFF. CDR3 DNA sequence: TGTGCCAGCAGCTACGGCCAGGGGGGTAGAACTGAAGCTTTCTTT.

The chain recombines TRBV18 with TRBJ2-7, with TRBD1 as a possible D gene (6 bases). The CDR3 has 16 residues. In germline, CDR1 is KGHSH, CDR2 LQKENI. V was cut by 2 bases and J by 5 bases, with 19 bases left in between. This CDR3 reads CASSPNRVSLSDEQYF. In DNA form, the CDR3 reads TGTGCCAGCTCACCAAACAGGGTATCGCTCTCGGACGAGCAGTACTTC.

The rearrangement links TRBV19 to TRBJ2-3, with 7 nucleotides matching TRBD1. The germline gives CDR1 LNHDA, CDR2 SQIVND (reference sequence). This CDR3 contains 15 residues. V lost 6 bases to trimming and J lost 6 bases; unmatched junction nucleotides: 12. The CDR3 sequence: CASRDPRGKADTQYF. In nucleotides, the CDR3 is TGTGCCAGTAGGGACCCCAGGGGGAAGGCGGATACGCAGTATTTT.

The chain couples TRBV5-8 to TRBJ2-1; TRBD1 agrees at 7 bases. V lost 2 bases to trimming and J lost 8 bases; unmatched junction nucleotides: 10. The CDR3 consists of 15 residues. Looked up from germline, CDR1 is SGHTS and CDR2 is YDEGEE. The CDR3 nucleotides are TGTGCCAGCAGCTTCGACAGGGTCATTCAAGATGAGCAGTTCTTC. Amino acids: CASSFDRVIQDEQFF.

For the CDR3, the DNA is TGCGCCAGCAGCCCTGAGTTTGGAAACACCATATATTTT. It specifies CASSPEFGNTIYF. V is TRBV4-3 and J is TRBJ1-3; D uncertain. Trimming removed 4 bases at V and 3 bases at J, with 7 bases between. The germline gives CDR1 LGHNA, CDR2 YSLEER. The CDR3 sequence is 13 residues long.

V gene TRBV6-1 combines with J gene TRBJ1-6; D unclear. V was cut by 3 bases and J by 7 bases, with 16 bases left in between. The germline V gene has CDR1 MNHNS and CDR2 SASEGT. CDR3 size: 16 residues. The CDR3: CASSDPGGPENSPLHF. Written as DNA, the CDR3 is TGTGCCAGCAGTGATCCCGGAGGCCCAGAGAATTCACCCCTCCACTTT.

This clone was found many times. The chain links TRBV19 to TRBJ1-5; 7 bases align to TRBD1. The CDR3 is 15 amino acids. Germline V gene data show CDR1 as LNHDA and CDR2 as SQIVND (reference sequence). The trim removed 0 bases at V and 7 bases at J, leaving 6 bases unmatched. The CDR3 DNA reads TGTGCCAGTAGTATAGATCCGACAGGGTACCAGCCCCAGCATTTT. This encodes CASSIDPTGYQPQHF.

V gene TRBV28 combines with J gene TRBJ2-2, with 10 bases lining up with TRBD1. Germline lookup yields CDR1 MDHEN and CDR2 SYDVKM. V was pared by 5 bases and J by 5 bases, with 5 bases of the junction left unmatched. The CDR3 consists of 15 residues. Written as DNA, the CDR3 is TGTGCCAGCAGTGTAGACAGGGGGCGGACCGGGGAGCTGTTTTTT. This translates into CASSVDRGRTGELFF.

This rearrangement joins TRBV7-2 to TRBJ1-4; 7 bases fit TRBD1. The CDR3 consists of 15 residues. Trimming removed 5 bases from V and 4 bases from J; junction bases left unmatched: 7. Germline V CDR1 and CDR2: SGHTA, FQGNSA. The CDR3 here is CASSTTGTVNEKLFF. DNA of the CDR3: TGTGCCAGCAGCACTACCGGGACAGTTAATGAAAAACTGTTTTTT.

The rearrangement joins TRBV4-3 to TRBJ1-4; 7 bases fit TRBD1. The CDR3 spans 19 residues. Germline V gives CDR1 LGHNA, CDR2 YSLEER. V trimming: 0 bases; J trimming: 0 bases; junction bases outside the gene matches: 10. CDR3: CASSQDLPGGFATNEKLFF. CDR3 nucleotides: TGCGCCAGCAGCCAAGATCTTCCAGGGGGGTTTGCAACTAATGAAAAACTGTTTTTT.

V and J are TRBV7-2 and TRBJ2-2; tentatively, D is TRBD1 (6 bases). Per germline, CDR1 SGHTA and CDR2 FQGNSA. Trimming stripped 6 bases from V and 6 bases from J, with 20 bases between. The CDR3 sequence is 16 residues long. The CDR3 DNA reads TGTGCCAGCAGGGGGACAAGGAGGTCCTACCCCGGGGAGCTGTTTTTT. Protein sequence: CASRGTRRSYPGELFF.

Note on this clone: Its ends do not fully match the called genes, so a read error is possible. The chain employs TRBV30 and TRBJ1-1, with TRBD1 as a possible D gene (5 bases). This CDR3 has 12 residues. Per the germline V gene, CDR1 is GTSNPN and CDR2 is SVGIG (reference sequence). CDR3 region: CAWSTNRQNADF. CDR3 nucleotides: TGTGCCTGGAGTACCAACAGGCAGAACGCCGACTTT.

The chain links TRBV6-5 to TRBJ2-1, with 7 bases lining up with TRBD1. The J segment lost 10 bases and the V segment lost 7 bases, leaving 7 bases of the junction unmatched. From germline, CDR1 is MNHEY and CDR2 SVGAGI. The CDR3 sequence is 12 residues long. This CDR3 is CASTTGAGEQFF. The CDR3 region has the DNA TGTGCCAGCACAACAGGGGCAGGAGAGCAGTTCTTC.

This sequence joins TRBV28 and TRBJ1-2, with D possibly matching TRBD1 (6 bases). The germline V gene has CDR1 MDHEN and CDR2 SYDVKM. Trimming stripped 10 bases from V and 5 bases from J, with 14 bases between. This CDR3 is 12 amino acids long. CDR3 loop: CATLRGIYGYTF. Written as DNA, the CDR3 is TGTGCCACCCTTAGGGGGATTTATGGCTACACCTTC.

This clone was detected a few times. The same CDR3 arises from other DNA sequences in this sample as well. This sequence joins TRBV27 and TRBJ1-1; D not certain. Trimming pared 6 bases from V and 0 bases from J, leaving 5 bases between. The CDR3 loop spans 12 amino acids. Germline V gene data show CDR1 as MNHEY and CDR2 as SMNVEV (reference sequence). In DNA, the CDR3 is TGTGCCAGCAGAACAGTGAACACTGAAGCTTTCTTT. Protein sequence: CASRTVNTEAFF.